This T cell receptor (beta chain) was captured in a study of OX40 agonist ivuxolimab in advanced cancers. Background on the study: Partial responses occurred in Three dose-escalation patients, one with hepatocellular carcinoma and two with cutaneous melanoma.

The repertoire was sequenced with immunoSEQ multiplex PCR; TCRdb's copy has only in-frame clones and lacks some. The repertoire holds around 80,000 clones, with around 93% as singletons. Regarding the study as a whole: At 0.1 to 3.0 mg/kg, clonal expansion of CD4+ and CD8+ blood T cells had occurred by week 6. Individuals who were partial responders at 0.1-3.0 mg/kg had clonal expansion that ranked among the lowest. No determination was made of the antigen specificity of the expanded peripheral T cells.

This CDR3 comprises 17 residues. Germline assignment: CDR1 SGHVS and CDR2 FNYEAQ. V dropped 3 bases and J dropped 0; count of bases not matched to a gene: 8. A single count supports this clone. Its antigen remains unidentified. This sequence originates from an adult with an advanced solid tumor such as melanoma, head and neck, liver or kidney cancer. Sequencing was performed on CD4+ or CD8+ T cells sorted from blood, taken in a trial of the OX40 agonist ivuxolimab. The chain links TRBV7-6 to TRBJ2-3; 8 positions agree with TRBD1. The CDR3 DNA reads as TGTGCCAGCAGCTTTTCCGGGACAGGCGGGAGCACAGATACGCAGTATTTT. The encoded protein is CASSFSGTGGSTDTQYF. Supplemented by reference TRBV7-6 and TRBJ2-3, the full variable domain reads GAGVSQSPRYKVTKRGQDVALRCDPISGHVSLYWYRQALGQGPEFLTYFNYEAQQDKSGLPNDRFSAERPEGSISTLTIQRTEQRDSAMYRCASSFSGTGGSTDTQYFGPGTRLTVL.